This passage covers 22 T cell receptor beta chains from one sample sequenced in a study of blood T cell repertoires in COVID-19. The data were produced by immunoSEQ multiplex PCR, yet TCRdb's version contains in-frame clones alone and is incomplete. The sample holds about 300,000 clones, around 90% seen once. The sample taken for sequencing was PBMCs or T cells enriched from blood (not recorded which). The receptor set was obtained from a woman in her thirties or forties who had recovered from COVID-19.

This sequence joins TRBV7-9 and TRBJ1-2; no firm D call. The CDR3 has 13 amino acids. The V end was cut by 3 bases, the J end by 4 bases, with 9 bases between. Germline loops: CDR1 SEHNR, CDR2 FQNEAQ (reference sequence). CDR3 nucleotide sequence: TGTGCCAGCAGCTTTAGTCCAGGCTATGGCTACACCTTC. It specifies CASSFSPGYGYTF.

The chain joins TRBV5-6 to TRBJ2-7; 11 bases agree with TRBD2. The germline V gene encodes CDR1 SGHDT and CDR2 YYEEEE. This CDR3 contains 14 residues. V trimming: 4 bases; J trimming: 6 bases; junction bases outside the gene matches: 6. CDR3: CASSQRLAGSEQYF. The CDR3 region has the DNA TGTGCCAGCAGCCAGCGACTAGCGGGATCCGAGCAGTACTTC. Full variable domain (missing parts from reference TRBV5-6 and TRBJ2-7): DAGVTQSPTHLIKTRGQQVTLRCSPKSGHDTVSWYQQALGQGPQFIFQYYEEEERQRGNFPDRFSGHQFPNYSSELNVNALLLGDSALYLCASSQRLAGSEQYFGPGTRLTVT.

The V call is TRBV2, the J call TRBJ1-2, with D hard to call. The CDR3 is 14 amino acids. Between the trimmed V and J ends, which lost 4 bases and 3 bases, there was a span of 12 bases. Germline V gives CDR1 SNHLY, CDR2 FYNNEI. The CDR3 protein is CASSVERSDYGYTF. The DNA for the CDR3 is TGTGCCAGCAGTGTCGAGCGATCGGACTATGGCTACACCTTC.

The chain couples TRBV7-9 to TRBJ2-1; possible D gene TRBD1, 6 bases. Trimming left V 5 bases short and J 9 bases short, with 23 bases between. Germline lookup yields CDR1 SEHNR and CDR2 FQNEAQ (reference sequence). This CDR3 has 16 amino acids. CDR3 coding DNA: TGTGCCAGCAGCCATTCAGGGGACGCTCGCGGCGGTGAGCAGTTCTTC. Translation: CASSHSGDARGGEQFF.

This clone was seen a few times. The J gene is TRBJ1-1, the V gene TRBV7-9; D is possibly TRBD1 (6 bases). This CDR3 has 12 amino acids. Trimming cost V 1 base and J 11 bases, with 11 bases left between them. Germline-derived CDR1 and CDR2 are SEHNR and FQNEAQ (reference sequence). The CDR3 here is CASSLEGGRAFF. DNA of the CDR3: TGTGCCAGCAGCTTAGAAGGGGGTAGGGCTTTCTTT.

The J gene is TRBJ1-2, the V gene TRBV2; a weak D match, TRBD1 (6 bases). This CDR3 contains 14 residues. V lost 2 bases and J lost 4, with 11 bases in between. The germline V gene encodes CDR1 SNHLY and CDR2 FYNNEI. The CDR3 sequence is CASSETGPGYGYTF. The CDR3 DNA follows: TGTGCCAGCAGTGAAACAGGGCCAGGCTATGGCTACACCTTC.

This clone occurred a few times. The V call is TRBV2, the J call TRBJ2-2, with a possible D match to TRBD2 (6 bases). CDR1 SNHLY and CDR2 FYNNEI come from the germline V gene. The CDR3 covers 15 residues. V was shortened by 6 bases and J by 4 bases, with 15 bases between the two germline ends. The CDR3 DNA sequence: TGTGCCAGCAGCCTGGGACGAGCGGGCACCGGGGAGCTGTTTTTT. This sequence encodes CASSLGRAGTGELFF.

This clone was seen repeatedly, ten times or more. In DNA form, the CDR3 reads TGTGCCAGTAGTCTCACCGGACAGGGGGGCTATGGCTACACCTTC. Translating it yields CASSLTGQGGYGYTF. The chain links TRBV19 to TRBJ1-2; 10 bases match TRBD1. CDR1 LNHDA and CDR2 SQIVND come from the germline V gene (reference sequence). Trimming removed 5 bases from V and 4 bases from J; junction bases left unmatched: 7. This CDR3 has 15 amino acids.

This sequence joins TRBV10-3 and TRBJ1-1, with D unclear. Trimming stripped 8 bases from V and 1 base from J, with 11 bases between. The CDR3 sequence is 13 residues long. Germline CDR1 and CDR2: ENHRY and SYGVKD. Here the CDR3 DNA reads TGTGCCATCGGTTACAGTGGGAACACTGAAGCTTTCTTT. As protein: CAIGYSGNTEAFF.

The J gene is TRBJ2-5, the V gene TRBV10-3; TRBD2 is a possible D gene (5 bases). The CDR3 sequence is 12 residues long. Germline values: CDR1 ENHRY, CDR2 SYGVKD. V was clipped by 2 bases and J by 5 bases, with 6 bases between them. CDR3 amino acids: CAISERGETQYF. The CDR3 region has the DNA TGTGCCATCAGTGAGAGAGGGGAGACCCAGTACTTC.

This clone is a singleton in its sample. The rearrangement links TRBV19 to TRBJ1-1, with no clear D. V lost 5 bases and J lost 1, with 11 bases in between. This CDR3 has 14 residues. Germline CDR1 LNHDA, CDR2 SQIVND (reference sequence). The CDR3 sequence: CASSSHAGNTEAFF. The CDR3 DNA sequence: TGTGCCAGTAGTTCCCATGCGGGGAACACTGAAGCTTTCTTT. Supplemented by reference TRBV19 and TRBJ1-1, the full variable domain reads DGGITQSPKYLFRKEGQNVTLSCEQNLNHDAMYWYRQDPGQGLRLIYYSQIVNDFQKGDIAEGYSVSREKKESFPLTVTSAQKNPTAFYLCASSSHAGNTEAFFGQGTRLTVV.

The V call is TRBV6-1, the J call TRBJ2-1; D not resolved. The CDR3 spans 14 residues. Deletions cut 0 bases from V and 8 bases from J, with 11 bases between. CDR1 and CDR2 (germline): MNHNS, SASEGT. CDR3 residues: CASSEAAVVYEQFF. CDR3 DNA: TGTGCCAGCAGTGAAGCTGCGGTAGTTTATGAGCAGTTCTTC.

The chain carries TRBV9 and TRBJ2-7, with D perhaps TRBD1 (5 bases). The V end was cut by 0 bases, the J end by 5 bases, with 12 bases between. CDR3 size: 14 residues. Germline CDR1 SGDLS, CDR2 YYNGEE. CDR3 loop: CASSVGWGLNEQYF. DNA for the CDR3: TGTGCCAGCAGCGTAGGGTGGGGCCTCAACGAGCAGTACTTC.

To note about this clone: Distinct nucleotide sequences in the sample also encode this CDR3. This rearrangement joins TRBV18 to TRBJ1-1; the D gene is possibly TRBD1 (6 bases). The CDR3 is made up of 13 amino acids. V gave up 3 bases and J gave up 4 bases, with 9 bases separating them. Germline V gives CDR1 KGHSH, CDR2 LQKENI. The CDR3 reads CASSPGRGTEAFF. CDR3 bases: TGTGCCAGCTCACCCGGCAGGGGCACTGAAGCTTTCTTT.

This clone was counted once. V is TRBV29-1 and J is TRBJ2-3, with D possibly TRBD1 on 5 matching bases. Trimming took 0 bases from V and 3 from J, leaving 13 bases between them. Germline V lookup: CDR1 SQVTM, CDR2 ANQGSEA. The CDR3 length is 15 residues. CDR3 residues: CSVEDWSRDTDTQYF. DNA of the CDR3: TGCAGCGTTGAAGATTGGTCCAGGGATACAGATACGCAGTATTTT.

This clone has a handful of counts. V and J are TRBV18 and TRBJ2-1; TRBD2 agrees at 10 bases. The germline CDR1 and CDR2 sequences are KGHSH and LQKENI. V shed 5 bases and J 7 bases; nucleotides not matched to a gene: 5. CDR3 length: 14 residues. CDR3 protein: CASSALAGVNEQFF. The CDR3 DNA is TGTGCCAGCTCAGCGCTAGCGGGAGTTAATGAGCAGTTCTTC.

CDR3 bases: TGTGCCAGCAGATTCCCAGGGGTGAACACTGAAGCTTTCTTT. This codes for CASRFPGVNTEAFF. J is TRBJ1-1 and V is TRBV6-5; TRBD1 might be the D (6 bases). Per germline, CDR1 MNHEY and CDR2 SVGAGI. The CDR3 is made up of 14 amino acids. V lost 6 bases and J lost 0, with 11 bases in between.

V gene TRBV2 combines with J gene TRBJ1-2, with TRBD1 matching over 7 bases. Losses at the gene ends were 6 bases for V and 4 bases for J; bases not matched to a gene: 5. The CDR3 has 13 amino acids. CDR1 SNHLY and CDR2 FYNNEI come from the germline V gene. CDR3 bases: TGTGCCAGCAGACTGGACAGGAGCTATGGCTACACCTTC. Translating it yields CASRLDRSYGYTF.

This clone was counted a single time. The V gene is TRBV2, the J gene TRBJ2-7; tentatively, D is TRBD1 (5 bases). Trimming took off 8 bases at V and 5 bases at J, with 19 bases between the two ends. From germline, CDR1 is SNHLY and CDR2 FYNNEI. The CDR3 loop spans 14 amino acids. For the CDR3, the DNA is TGTGCCAGCGATCGAAGGGGCTATAAAAACGAGCAGTACTTC. Amino acid sequence: CASDRRGYKNEQYF. Together with reference TRBV2 and TRBJ2-7, the CDR3 gives the full variable domain: EPEVTQTPSHQVTQMGQEVILRCVPISNHLYFYWYRQILGQKVEFLVSFYNNEISEKSEIFDDQFSVERPDGSNFTLKIRSTKLEDSAMYFCASDRRGYKNEQYFGPGTRLTVT.

A few counts support this clone. The gene calls are TRBV7-3 and TRBJ2-3; 8 bases match TRBD2. Per germline, CDR1 SGHTA and CDR2 FQGTGA. V was clipped by 5 bases and J by 3 bases; unmatched bases: 4. This CDR3 is built from 14 residues. The CDR3 DNA reads TGTGCCAGCAGCCAGGGACTAGGTACAGATACGCAGTATTTT. Amino acids: CASSQGLGTDTQYF.

This chain uses TRBV5-8 with TRBJ1-2; 7 bases fit TRBD1. This CDR3 is 16 amino acids long. V shed 1 base, J shed 2 bases, and the junction held 8 bases outside the gene matches. From germline, CDR1 is SGHTS and CDR2 YDEGEE. The CDR3 DNA is TGTGCCAGCAGCTTGCGTGTTGCAGGGGGGAACTATGGCTACACCTTC. Protein product: CASSLRVAGGNYGYTF.

The chain uses TRBV11-1 and TRBJ1-6, with D uncertain. The CDR3 is 13 amino acids. Trimming removed 5 bases from V and 9 bases from J, with 11 bases in between. The V gene's germline CDR1 is SGHAT and CDR2 FQDESV (reference sequence). The CDR3 is CASSLTRGSPLHF. CDR3 in DNA: TGTGCCAGCAGCCTAACGCGGGGTTCACCCCTCCACTTT.